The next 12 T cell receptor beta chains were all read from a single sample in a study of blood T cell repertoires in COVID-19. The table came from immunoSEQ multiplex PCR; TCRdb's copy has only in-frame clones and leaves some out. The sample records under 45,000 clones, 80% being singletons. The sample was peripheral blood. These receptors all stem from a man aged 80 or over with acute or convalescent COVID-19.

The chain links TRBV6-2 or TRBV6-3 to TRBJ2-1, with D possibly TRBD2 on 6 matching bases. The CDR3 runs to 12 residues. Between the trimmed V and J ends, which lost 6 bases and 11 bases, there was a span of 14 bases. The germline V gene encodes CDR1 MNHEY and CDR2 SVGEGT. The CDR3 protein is CASSRGLTKQFF. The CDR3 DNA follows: TGTGCCAGCAGCCGGGGACTTACAAAGCAGTTCTTC.

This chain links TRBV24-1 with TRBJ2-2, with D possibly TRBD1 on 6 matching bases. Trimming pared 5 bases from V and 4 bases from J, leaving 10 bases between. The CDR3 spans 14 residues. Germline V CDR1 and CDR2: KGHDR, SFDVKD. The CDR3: CATSVDRGTGELFF. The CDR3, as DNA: TGTGCCACCAGTGTGGACAGAGGCACCGGGGAGCTGTTTTTT.

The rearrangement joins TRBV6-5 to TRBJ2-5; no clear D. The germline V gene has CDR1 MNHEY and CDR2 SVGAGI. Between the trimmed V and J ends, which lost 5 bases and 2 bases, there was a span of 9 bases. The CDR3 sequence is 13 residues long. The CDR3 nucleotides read TGTGCCAGCAGTACCTTGACTCAAGAGACCCAGTACTTC. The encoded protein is CASSTLTQETQYF.

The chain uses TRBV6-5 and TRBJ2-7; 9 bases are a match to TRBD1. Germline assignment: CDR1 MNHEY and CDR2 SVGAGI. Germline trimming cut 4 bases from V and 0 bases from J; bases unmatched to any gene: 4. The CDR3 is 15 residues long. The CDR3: CASSWDRVSSYEQYF. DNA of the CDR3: TGTGCCAGCAGTTGGGACAGGGTGAGCTCCTACGAGCAGTACTTC.

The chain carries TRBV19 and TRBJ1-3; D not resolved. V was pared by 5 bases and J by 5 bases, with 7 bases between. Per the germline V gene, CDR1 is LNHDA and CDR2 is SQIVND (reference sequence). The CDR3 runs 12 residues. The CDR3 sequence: CASSATRNTIYF. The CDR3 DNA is TGTGCCAGTAGTGCCACAAGAAACACCATATATTTT.

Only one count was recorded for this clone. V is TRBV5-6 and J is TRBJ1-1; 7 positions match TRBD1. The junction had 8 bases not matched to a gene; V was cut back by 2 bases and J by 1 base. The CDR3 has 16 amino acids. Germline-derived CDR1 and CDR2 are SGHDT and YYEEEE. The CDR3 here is CASSLGTARRNTEAFF. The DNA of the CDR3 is TGTGCCAGCAGCTTAGGGACAGCCCGGCGGAACACTGAAGCTTTCTTT.

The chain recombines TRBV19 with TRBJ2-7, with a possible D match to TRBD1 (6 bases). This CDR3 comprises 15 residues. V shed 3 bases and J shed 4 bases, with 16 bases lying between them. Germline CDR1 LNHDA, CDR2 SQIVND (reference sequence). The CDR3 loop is CASSISLGTLYEQYF. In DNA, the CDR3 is TGTGCCAGTAGTATCAGTCTCGGGACATTGTACGAGCAGTACTTC.

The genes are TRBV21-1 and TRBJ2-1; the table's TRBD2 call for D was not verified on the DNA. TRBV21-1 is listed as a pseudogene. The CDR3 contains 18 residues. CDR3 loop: CASSKGERDGRIYNEQFF. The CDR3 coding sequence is TGTGCCAGCAGCAAAGGGGAAAGGGACGGGAGGATTTACAATGAGCAGTTCTTC.

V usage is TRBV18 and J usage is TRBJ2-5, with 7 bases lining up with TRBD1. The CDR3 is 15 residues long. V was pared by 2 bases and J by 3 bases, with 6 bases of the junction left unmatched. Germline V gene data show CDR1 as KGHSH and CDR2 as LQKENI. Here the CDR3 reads CASSPYTGQEETQYF. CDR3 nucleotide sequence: TGTGCCAGCTCACCATATACCGGACAGGAAGAGACCCAGTACTTC. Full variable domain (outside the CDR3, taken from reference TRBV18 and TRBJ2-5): NAGVMQNPRHLVRRRGQEARLRCSPMKGHSHVYWYRQLPEEGLKFMVYLQKENIIDESGMPKERFSAEFPKEGPSILRIQQVVRGDSAAYFCASSPYTGQEETQYFGPGTRLLVL.

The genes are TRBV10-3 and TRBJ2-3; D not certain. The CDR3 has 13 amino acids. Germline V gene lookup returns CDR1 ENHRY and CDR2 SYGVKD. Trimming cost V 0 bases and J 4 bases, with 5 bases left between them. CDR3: CAISESRSDTQYF. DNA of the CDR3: TGTGCCATCAGTGAGTCGAGGTCAGATACGCAGTATTTT.

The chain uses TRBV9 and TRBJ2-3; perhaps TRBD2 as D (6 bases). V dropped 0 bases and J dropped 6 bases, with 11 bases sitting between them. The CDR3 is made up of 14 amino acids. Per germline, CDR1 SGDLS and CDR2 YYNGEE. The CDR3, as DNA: TGTGCCAGCAGCGTAGACCTAGCGATGGATACGCAGTATTTT. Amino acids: CASSVDLAMDTQYF. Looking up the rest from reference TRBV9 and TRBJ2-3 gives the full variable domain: DSGVTQTPKHLITATGQRVTLRCSPRSGDLSVYWYQQSLDQGLQFLIQYYNGEERAKGNILERFSAQQFPDLHSELNLSSLELGDSALYFCASSVDLAMDTQYFGPGTRLTVL.

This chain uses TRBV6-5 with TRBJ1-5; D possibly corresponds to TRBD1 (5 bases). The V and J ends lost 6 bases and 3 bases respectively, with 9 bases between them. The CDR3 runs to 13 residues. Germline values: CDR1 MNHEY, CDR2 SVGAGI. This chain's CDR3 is CASRSGLNQPQHF. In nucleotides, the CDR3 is TGTGCCAGCAGGTCAGGGCTCAATCAGCCCCAGCATTTT.